Listed below are T cell receptor beta chains from one sample, sequenced in a study of response to subunit inactivated influenza vaccine. TCRdb passed the RT-PCR reads through MiXCR, listing each CDR3 protein once. The repertoire holds 500,000 to 600,000 distinct CDR3 sequences, with around 8% as singletons. Sequenced here: PBMCs from blood, sampled less than 25 months after vaccination. The receptor set was obtained from a man aged 50 to 69 who received an inactivated influenza vaccine. Each CDR3 is given with its conserved first and last residue. D genes are given only for firm matches. Size is omitted from some rows. Given values are once, few, many or a class for expanded clones.

>few|TRBJ1-6|TRBV4-1|-
TGCGCCAGCAGCCAAGTTCAGTTTGGAAATTCACCCCTCCACTTT
CASSQVQFGNSPLHF
>few|TRBJ2-5|TRBV12-3/TRBV12-4|-
TGTGCCAGCAGTTCCCTGGAGGAACAAGAGACCCAGTACTTC
CASSSLEEQETQYF
>few|TRBJ2-1|TRBV19|TRBD2
TGTGCCAGTAGTATGGATCGGGGGACTAGCGGGCTTAATGAGCAGTTCTTC
CASSMDRGTSGLNEQFF
>many|TRBJ1-2|TRBV10-3|-
TGTGCCATCAGTGAGTCGAAGGTCGGCTACACCTTC
CAISESKVGYTF
>-|TRBJ2-5|TRBV5-1|-
TGCGCCAGCAGCTCCACGTCGGCCCAGTACTTC
CASSSTSAQYF
>many|TRBJ2-7|TRBV7-2|-
TGTGCCAGCAGCTTAAGGGCAGCGGATACCTACGAGCAGTACTTC
CASSLRAADTYEQYF
>few|TRBJ2-1|TRBV9|TRBD2
TGTGCCAGCAGCGTAGATGGGGGAGGGAGTGAGCAGTTCTTC
CASSVDGGGSEQFF
>-|TRBJ2-3|TRBV3-1|TRBD1
TGTACCAGCAGCCTTTATGGGACAGGGACGTCGGGCACAGATACGCAGTATTTT
CTSSLYGTGTSGTDTQYF
>few|TRBJ2-7|TRBV5-1|TRBD2
TGCGCCAGCAGCCAAGTTAGCGGGGCAGAGAACGAGCAGTACTTC
CASSQVSGAENEQYF
>-|TRBJ2-1|TRBV7-8|TRBD2
TGTGCCAGCGGGCGGGAGGGCCTGGGCAATGAGCAGTTCTTC
CASGREGLGNEQFF
>-|TRBJ2-1|TRBV28|-
TGTGCCAGCAGGAACATGAGGAGGGTGGGTTATAATGAGCAGTTCTTC
CASRNMRRVGYNEQFF
>few|TRBJ2-7|TRBV29-1|TRBD2
TGCAGCGTCGCCGGGACTAGCGGGGTGAGCTCCTACGAGCAGTACTTC
CSVAGTSGVSSYEQYF
>many|TRBJ1-6|TRBV20-1|TRBD1
TGCAGTGCGCGGGACAGGGAAAATTCACCCCTCCACTTT
CSARDRENSPLHF
>many|TRBJ1-1|TRBV6-4|TRBD1
TGTGCCAGCAGGAAGGACAGGGAATTTAAAGCTTTCTTT
CASRKDREFKAFF
>-|TRBJ2-1|TRBV6-5|-
TGTGCCAGCAGTTCCCATCCTAGCCGGGGGCCATACAATGAGCAGTTCTTC
CASSSHPSRGPYNEQFF
>-|TRBJ1-1|TRBV12-3/TRBV12-4|-
TGTGCCAGCAGTTCGCTCTTTGAAGCTTTCTTT
CASSSLFEAFF
>many|TRBJ1-1|TRBV3-1|-
TGTGCCAGCAGCCCCTTTATAAACACTGAAGCTTTCTTT
CASSPFINTEAFF
>-|TRBJ1-1|TRBV20-1|TRBD1
TGCAGTGCTAGAGATCTCCCTCGTCAGGGGGCGGACACTGAAGCTTTCTTT
CSARDLPRQGADTEAFF
>many|TRBJ2-1|TRBV12-3/TRBV12-4|TRBD2
TGTGCCAGCAGTTTCACTAGCGGACTCTACAATGAGCAGTTCTTC
CASSFTSGLYNEQFF
>-|TRBJ2-2|TRBV5-1|TRBD2
TGCGCCAGCAGCGATGTAGCGGGGGACCTAACCGGGGAGCTGTTTTTT
CASSDVAGDLTGELFF
>-|TRBJ2-1|TRBV15|TRBD1
TGTGCCACCAGCAAACTGGGGGGCTGGGACAGGGGATTAAATGAGCAGTTCTTC
CATSKLGGWDRGLNEQFF
>few|TRBJ2-5|TRBV27|TRBD2
TGTGCCAGCAGACCCCCCGGGGGGCAAGAGACCCAGTACTTC
CASRPPGGQETQYF
>many|TRBJ2-5|TRBV5-1|TRBD2
TGCGCCAGCAGCTCGGGACGCGGGGGACAAGAGACCCAGTACTTC
CASSSGRGGQETQYF
>many|TRBJ2-3|TRBV4-2|-
TGTGCCAGCAGCCAAGACGCTTCCACAGATACGCAGTATTTT
CASSQDASTDTQYF